This T cell receptor beta chain stems from a study of regulatory T cells in long-lasting Graves disease. The CDR3 is 14 amino acids. CDR1 SGHTA and CDR2 FQGTGA come from the germline V gene. Trimming removed 5 bases from V and 2 bases from J, with 12 bases in between. As regards this clonotype: Its specificity is unknown.

CDR3-region Arm-PCR and iRepertoire HTBI primers produced the TCR beta libraries. One entry per CDR3 protein results from TCRdb running MiXCR on the multiplex PCR reads. The data show around 340,000 distinct CDR3 sequences, with around 20% seen just once and approximately 31% held by the top ten. Overall study findings and caveats: The number of shared public clonotypes was higher in persistent patients (2,741) than new patients (966). Thyroid tissue went unexamined; only peripheral blood was analyzed. TRBV28, TRBJ1-2 and TRBJ2-5 emerged as the favored segments in persistent disease.

The time point here: persistent/refractory GD, antithyroid drugs over 5 years with positive TRAb. The TCR library was made from RNA that had been extracted from PBMCs in TRIzol. Graves' disease diagnosis was established per American Thyroid Association guidelines. The sequencing here drew on peripheral blood mononuclear cells (PBMCs), taken when the disease was refractory, from a patient treated with antithyroid drugs. The chain couples TRBV7-3 to TRBJ2-5; tentative D call: TRBD1 (5 bases). The receptor comes from a female donor with Graves disease. CDR3 sequence reads: CASSPGPDQETQYF. The CDR3 DNA reads TGTGCCAGCAGCCCAGGGCCGGATCAAGAGACCCAGTACTTC.